Detailed here is one TCR beta chain. This entry is derived from a study of beta chain features in type 1 diabetes. Of the isolated RNA, all was reverse transcribed, and so the sequenced material was expressed TCRB transcripts. Generated by immunoSEQ multiplex PCR, the TCRdb table keeps only in-frame clones and is missing some. This table holds about 270,000 clones, roughly 14% found once. With 6 bases removed from V and 1 base from J, the gap between germline ends came to 10 bases. The CDR3 extends over 13 amino acids. Per the germline V gene, CDR1 is MNHNS and CDR2 is SASEGT. Material for sequencing was naive CD4+ T cells from blood. The genes are TRBV6-1 and TRBJ2-7, with a weak D call TRBD2 (6 bases). This clonotype was sampled from a woman aged 40 to 50 in good health. CDR3 DNA sequence: TGTGCCAGCAGAATAGGAGGGTCCTACGAGCAGTACTTC. It is translated as CASRIGGSYEQYF.